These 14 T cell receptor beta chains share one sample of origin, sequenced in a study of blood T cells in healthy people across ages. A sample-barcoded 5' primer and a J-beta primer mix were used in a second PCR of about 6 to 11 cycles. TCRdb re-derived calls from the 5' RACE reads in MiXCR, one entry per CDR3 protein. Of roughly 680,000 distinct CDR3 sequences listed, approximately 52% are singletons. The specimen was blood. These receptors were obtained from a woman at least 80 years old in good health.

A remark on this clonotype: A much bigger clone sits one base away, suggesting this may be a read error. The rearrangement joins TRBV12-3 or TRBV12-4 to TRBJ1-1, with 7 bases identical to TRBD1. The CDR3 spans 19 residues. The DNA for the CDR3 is TGTGCCTGCAGTTTAGGTACAGGGGCAGGCTATTCGTCGAACACTGAAGCTTTCTTT. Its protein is CACSLGTGAGYSSNTEAFF.

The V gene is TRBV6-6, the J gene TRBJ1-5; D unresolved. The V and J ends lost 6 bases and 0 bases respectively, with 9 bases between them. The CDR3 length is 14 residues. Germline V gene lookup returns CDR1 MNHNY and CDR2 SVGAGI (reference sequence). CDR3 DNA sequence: TGTGCCAGCAGCCCCAGTGATAGCAATCAGCCCCAGCATTTT. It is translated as CASSPSDSNQPQHF.

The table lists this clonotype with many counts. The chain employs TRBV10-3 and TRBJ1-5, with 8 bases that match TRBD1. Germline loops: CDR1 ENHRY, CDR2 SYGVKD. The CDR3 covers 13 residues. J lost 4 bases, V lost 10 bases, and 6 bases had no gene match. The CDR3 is CATGGQVNQPQHF. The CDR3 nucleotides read TGTGCCACCGGGGGACAGGTAAATCAGCCCCAGCATTTT.

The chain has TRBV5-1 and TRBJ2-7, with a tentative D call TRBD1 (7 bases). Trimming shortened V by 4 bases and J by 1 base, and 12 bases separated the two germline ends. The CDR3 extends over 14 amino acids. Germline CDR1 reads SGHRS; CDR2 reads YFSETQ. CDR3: CASSIAGQSYEQYF. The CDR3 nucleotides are TGCGCCAGCAGCATTGCGGGACAGTCCTACGAGCAGTACTTC.

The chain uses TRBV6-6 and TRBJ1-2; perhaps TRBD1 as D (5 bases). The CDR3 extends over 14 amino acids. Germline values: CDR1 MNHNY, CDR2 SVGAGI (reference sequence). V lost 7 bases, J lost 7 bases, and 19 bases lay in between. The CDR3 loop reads CASIAAQGTGGYTF. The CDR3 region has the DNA TGTGCCAGCATCGCTGCTCAGGGAACCGGTGGCTACACCTTC.

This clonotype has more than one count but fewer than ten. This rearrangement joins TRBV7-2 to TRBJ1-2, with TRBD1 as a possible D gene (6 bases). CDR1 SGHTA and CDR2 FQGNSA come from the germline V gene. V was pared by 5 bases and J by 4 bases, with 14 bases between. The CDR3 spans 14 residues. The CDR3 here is CASSQGQYLYGYTF. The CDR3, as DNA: TGTGCCAGCAGCCAAGGACAGTACCTCTATGGCTACACCTTC.

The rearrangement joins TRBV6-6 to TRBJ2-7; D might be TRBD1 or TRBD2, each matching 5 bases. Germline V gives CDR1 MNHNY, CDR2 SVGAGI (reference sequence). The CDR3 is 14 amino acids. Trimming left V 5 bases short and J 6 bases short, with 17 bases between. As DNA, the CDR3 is TGTGCCAGCAGTGCTGGGCGAGGGGTTGGCGAGCAGTACTTC. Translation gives CASSAGRGVGEQYF.

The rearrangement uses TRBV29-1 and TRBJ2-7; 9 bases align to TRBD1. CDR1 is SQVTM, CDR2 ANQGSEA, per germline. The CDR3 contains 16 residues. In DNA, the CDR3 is TGCAGTGTACCCTCGGGGACAGGGCTAACCATAGACGAGCAGTACTTC. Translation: CSVPSGTGLTIDEQYF.

This CDR3 is CASSQDPIAKNIQYF. The CDR3 DNA follows: TGCGCCAGCAGCCAAGACCCGATAGCCAAAAACATTCAGTACTTC. The chain employs TRBV4-3 and TRBJ2-4; D remains unclear. The CDR3 sequence is 15 residues long. CDR1 LGHNA and CDR2 YSLEER come from the germline V gene. V gave up 0 bases and J gave up 0 bases, with 6 bases separating them.

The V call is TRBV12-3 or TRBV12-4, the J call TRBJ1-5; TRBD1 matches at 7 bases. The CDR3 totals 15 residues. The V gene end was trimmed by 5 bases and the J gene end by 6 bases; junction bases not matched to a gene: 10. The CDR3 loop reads CASSPRQGRSQPQHF. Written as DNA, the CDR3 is TGTGCCAGCAGTCCCAGACAGGGCAGGTCTCAGCCCCAGCATTTT.

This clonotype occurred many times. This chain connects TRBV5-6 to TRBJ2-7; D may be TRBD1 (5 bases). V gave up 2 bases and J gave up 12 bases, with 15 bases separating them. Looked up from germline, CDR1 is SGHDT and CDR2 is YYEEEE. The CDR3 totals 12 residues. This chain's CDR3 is CASSLQDLPPYF. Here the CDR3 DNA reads TGTGCCAGCAGCTTACAGGACCTACCCCCGTACTTC. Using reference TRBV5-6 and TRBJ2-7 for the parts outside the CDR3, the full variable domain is DAGVTQSPTHLIKTRGQQVTLRCSPKSGHDTVSWYQQALGQGPQFIFQYYEEEERQRGNFPDRFSGHQFPNYSSELNVNALLLGDSALYLCASSLQDLPPYFGPGTRLTVT.

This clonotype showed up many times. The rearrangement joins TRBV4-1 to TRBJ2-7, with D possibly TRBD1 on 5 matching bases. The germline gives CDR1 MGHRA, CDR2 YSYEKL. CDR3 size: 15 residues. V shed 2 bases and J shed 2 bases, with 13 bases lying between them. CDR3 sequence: CASSQPQGSTYEQYF. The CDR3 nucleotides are TGCGCCAGCAGCCAACCGCAGGGTTCCACCTACGAGCAGTACTTC.

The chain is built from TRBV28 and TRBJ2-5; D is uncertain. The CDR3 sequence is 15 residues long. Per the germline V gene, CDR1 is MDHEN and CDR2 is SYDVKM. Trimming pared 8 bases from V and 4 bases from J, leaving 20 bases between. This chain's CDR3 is CASAPRQGRRETQYF. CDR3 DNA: TGTGCCAGCGCTCCTCGACAAGGACGGAGAGAGACCCAGTACTTC.

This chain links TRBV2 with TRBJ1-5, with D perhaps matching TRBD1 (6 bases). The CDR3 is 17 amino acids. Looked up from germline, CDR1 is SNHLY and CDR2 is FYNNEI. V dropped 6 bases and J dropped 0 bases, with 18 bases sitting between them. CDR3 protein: CASREGPGVISNQPQHF. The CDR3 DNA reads TGTGCCAGCAGGGAGGGGCCAGGGGTAATTAGCAATCAGCCCCAGCATTTT.